What follows are 31 T cell receptor beta chains derived from one specimen sequenced in a study of T cells in Graves' hyperthyroidism and ophthalmopathy (dated by TCRdb to the late 2010s). Library prep was done by multiplex PCR. The instrument was an Illumina HiSeq 2000. Amplification of TCR beta CDR3 regions was carried out from RNA transcripts. The first round of RT-PCR for the TCR CDR3 was performed with the HTBI primer set and the Qiagen OneStep RT-PCR kit. TCRdb cleaned the public reads at Q25 with fastp, built clones with MiXCR and kept in-frame beta chains. CDR3 protein duplicates are merged, each entry listing the most common genes and DNA. This sample lists roughly 290,000 distinct CDR3 sequences; approximately 12% were detected once. 7.5% to 8% of the sample lies in the top ten. Material for sequencing was blood. These receptors were taken from a woman in her 30s with Graves' hyperthyroidism that later progressed to Graves' ophthalmopathy.

This clonotype came up many times. This may stem from a read error, because a much larger clone lies one nucleotide away. The CDR3 spells CASSFSSYNEQFF. The CDR3 region has the DNA TGTGCCAGCAGCTTTAGCTCCTACAATGAGCAGTTCTTC. This rearrangement joins TRBV7-8 to TRBJ2-1; D is ambiguous. Looked up from germline, CDR1 is SGHVS and CDR2 is FQNEAQ. V lost 3 bases and J lost 0, with 3 bases in between. The CDR3 contains 13 residues.

This clonotype was observed many times. The rearrangement links TRBV3-1 to TRBJ2-4; 7 bases are a match to TRBD1. Germline V lookup: CDR1 LGHDT, CDR2 YNNKEL (reference sequence). The CDR3 extends over 14 amino acids. With 4 bases clipped from V and 3 bases from J, the junction kept 3 bases outside the gene matches. In nucleotides, the CDR3 is TGTGCCAGCAGCCCATCAGGGGGCAAAAACATTCAGTACTTC. This encodes CASSPSGGKNIQYF. The variable domain in full, with the rest retrieved from reference TRBV3-1 and TRBJ2-4, is DTAVSQTPKYLVTQMGNDKSIKCEQNLGHDTMYWYKQDSKKFLKIMFSYNNKELIINETVPNRFSPKSPDKAHLNLHINSLELGDSAVYFCASSPSGGKNIQYFGAGTRLSVL.

To note about this clonotype: A much larger clone differs from this one at a single base, so this may be a read error. The CDR3 loop reads CSARPGGTGPYEQYF. For the CDR3, the DNA is TGCAGTGCTAGGCCTGGGGGGACAGGGCCCTACGAGCAGTACTTC. The J gene is TRBJ2-7, the V gene TRBV20-1; 9 bases are shared with TRBD1. Per germline, CDR1 DFQATT and CDR2 SNEGSKA (reference sequence). The V gene end was trimmed by 3 bases and the J gene end by 2 bases; junction bases not matched to a gene: 8. The CDR3 loop spans 15 amino acids.

The table lists this clonotype with many counts. The genes are TRBV2 and TRBJ1-1; D may be TRBD1 (6 bases). Germline CDR1 reads SNHLY; CDR2 reads FYNNEI. With 4 bases removed from V and 2 bases from J, the gap between germline ends came to 11 bases. This CDR3 has 14 amino acids. CDR3 sequence reads: CASSGGPGNTEAFF. DNA of the CDR3: TGTGCCAGCAGTGGGGGGCCTGGAAACACTGAAGCTTTCTTT.

The chain joins TRBV15 to TRBJ2-1; D remains unclear. Per the germline V gene, CDR1 is LNHNV and CDR2 is YYDKDF (reference sequence). CDR3 length equals 12 residues. Trimming stripped 3 bases from V and 6 bases from J, with 6 bases between. CDR3 DNA: TGTGCCACCAGCAGGGTAGGCAATGAGCAGTTCTTC. Protein: CATSRVGNEQFF. Variable domain in full (rest from reference TRBV15 and TRBJ2-1): DAMVIQNPRYQVTQFGKPVTLSCSQTLNHNVMYWYQQKSSQAPKLLFHYYDKDFNNEADTPDNFQSRRPNTSFCFLDIRSPGLGDTAMYLCATSRVGNEQFFGPGTRLTVL.

The table lists this clonotype with many counts. J is TRBJ2-7 and V is TRBV11-2, with D perhaps given as TRBD1 or TRBD2 (6 bases each). This CDR3 contains 17 residues. Germline loops: CDR1 SGHAT, CDR2 FQNNGV. The V and J ends lost 5 bases and 1 base respectively, with 21 bases between them. CDR3 residues: CASSPSPAGGPSYEQYF. In nucleotides, the CDR3 is TGTGCCAGCAGCCCATCCCCAGCCGGGGGCCCGTCCTACGAGCAGTACTTC. Supplemented by reference TRBV11-2 and TRBJ2-7, the full variable domain reads EAGVAQSPRYKIIEKRQSVAFWCNPISGHATLYWYQQILGQGPKLLIQFQNNGVVDDSQLPKDRFSAERLKGVDSTLKIQPAKLEDSAVYLCASSPSPAGGPSYEQYFGPGTRLTVT.

This clonotype occurred many times. This sequence joins TRBV30 and TRBJ2-5; perhaps D is TRBD1 or TRBD2 (5 bases each). Trimming stripped 0 bases from V and 1 base from J, with 9 bases between. The CDR3 runs 14 residues. The V gene's germline CDR1 is GTSNPN and CDR2 SVGIG (reference sequence). The CDR3 coding sequence is TGTGCCTGGAGTGTACGGGACGGCCAAGAGACCCAGTACTTC. Its protein product is CAWSVRDGQETQYF.

Concerning this clonotype: A much larger clone differs by one base, so this may be a read error. The CDR3 sequence: CAWIDKNPYEQYF. The CDR3 coding sequence is TGTGCCTGGATAGATAAAAACCCCTACGAGCAGTACTTC. V is TRBV30 and J is TRBJ2-7; the D is unclear. This CDR3 comprises 13 residues. V shed 4 bases and J shed 2 bases, with 12 bases lying between them. CDR1 and CDR2 from the germline V gene are GTSNPN and SVGIG (reference sequence).

The gene calls are TRBV5-4 and TRBJ1-1; unclear D gene. V lost 2 bases and J 6 bases, leaving 17 bases between the germline ends. The V gene's germline CDR1 is SGHNT and CDR2 YYREEE (reference sequence). This CDR3 region has 15 residues. The CDR3 coding sequence is TGTGCCAGCAGCTTATTCGACCACGGCGGTCCTGAAGCTTTCTTT. It specifies CASSLFDHGGPEAFF.

This clonotype was counted at least ten times. The chain employs TRBV12-3 or TRBV12-4 and TRBJ1-2, with D possibly being TRBD1 (6 bases). V shed 6 bases and J shed 2 bases, with 16 bases lying between them. The CDR3 runs 15 residues. CDR3 sequence: CASSPGATANYGYTF. The CDR3, as DNA: TGTGCCAGCAGCCCGGGGGCGACAGCGAACTATGGCTACACCTTC.

This clonotype was picked up many times. The gene calls are TRBV12-3 or TRBV12-4 and TRBJ1-5; tentative D call: TRBD1 (5 bases). The CDR3 extends over 15 amino acids. V was trimmed by 5 bases and J by 2 bases, leaving 13 bases between them. CDR3 DNA: TGTGCCAGCAGTATCGACGGGGCAGGCAATCAGCCCCAGCATTTT. It yields the protein CASSIDGAGNQPQHF.

In this sample, this clonotype turned up many times. The chain recombines TRBV27 with TRBJ1-1, with D maybe TRBD1 (5 bases). The germline V and J ends were trimmed by 5 bases and 2 bases, with 15 bases remaining between them. The germline V gene encodes CDR1 MNHEY and CDR2 SMNVEV (reference sequence). This CDR3 has 15 amino acids. The CDR3: CASSPWTSLNTEAFF. CDR3 nucleotide sequence: TGTGCCAGCAGTCCGTGGACAAGTTTAAACACTGAAGCTTTCTTT.

This clonotype was seen repeatedly, ten times or more. The CDR3 DNA is TGTGCCACCAGCAGGGGGTCGGGAGGCTACGAGCAGTACTTC. Translated, it gives CATSRGSGGYEQYF. The rearrangement links TRBV15 to TRBJ2-7; 7 bases agree with TRBD2. The CDR3 is 14 residues long. The junction had 5 bases not matched to a gene; V was cut back by 3 bases and J by 3 bases. Per germline, CDR1 LNHNV and CDR2 YYDKDF (reference sequence).

CDR3 sequence reads: CASSYVAGGPEETQYF. Written as DNA, the CDR3 is TGTGCCAGCAGTTACGTAGCGGGGGGGCCTGAAGAGACCCAGTACTTC. The chain uses TRBV6-2 or TRBV6-3 and TRBJ2-5, with 11 bases aligning to TRBD2. This CDR3 comprises 16 residues. The germline gives CDR1 MNHEY, CDR2 SVGEGT. V lost 2 bases to trimming and J lost 3 bases; unmatched junction nucleotides: 5.

This clonotype appeared a few times. This chain links TRBV28 with TRBJ1-3; the D is unclear. Germline CDR1 and CDR2: MDHEN and SYDVKM. The CDR3 contains 12 residues. V shed 8 bases and J shed 0 bases, with 5 bases lying between them. The CDR3 DNA follows: TGTGCCAGCCACACCTCTGGAAACACCATATATTTT. Amino acid sequence: CASHTSGNTIYF.

The table lists this clonotype with many counts. V is TRBV5-5 and J is TRBJ1-2; D unclear. Trimming left V 4 bases short and J 2 bases short, with 15 bases between. The length of the CDR3 is 15 residues. The germline CDR1 and CDR2 sequences are SGHKS and YYEKEE (reference sequence). In DNA, the CDR3 is TGTGCCAGCAGCCCGGACTGGCGCCCGAACTATGGCTACACCTTC. Translation: CASSPDWRPNYGYTF.

The sample holds many counts of this clonotype. This chain links TRBV6-1 with TRBJ2-1; D possibly corresponds to TRBD1 (6 bases). Germline V lookup: CDR1 MNHNS, CDR2 SASEGT. The ends were cut back, 5 bases at V and 3 bases at J, with 14 bases in the middle. The CDR3 length is 15 residues. CDR3: CASSSPGTIYNEQFF. Here the CDR3 DNA reads TGTGCCAGCAGTTCACCCGGGACAATCTACAATGAGCAGTTCTTC.

This clonotype was counted many times. V is TRBV24-1 and J is TRBJ1-2; D is possibly TRBD1 (6 bases). The V end lost 4 bases, the J end lost 2 bases, and 10 bases lay between the germline ends. The CDR3 covers 14 residues. From germline, CDR1 is KGHDR and CDR2 SFDVKD. The CDR3 region has the DNA TGTGCCACCAGTGAGTCGGACAGAAACTATGGCTACACCTTC. It specifies CATSESDRNYGYTF.

This clonotype was seen only a few times. This chain uses TRBV19 with TRBJ2-1, with TRBD2 matching 7 bases. CDR3 length: 17 residues. The germline V gene encodes CDR1 LNHDA and CDR2 SQIVND (reference sequence). The trim removed 3 bases at V and 5 bases at J, leaving 13 bases unmatched. CDR3 nucleotide sequence: TGTGCCAGTAGTATGGGGGGGGATTATTTCCCCCACAATGAGCAGTTCTTC. Protein: CASSMGGDYFPHNEQFF.

This clonotype occurred many times. The chain carries TRBV6-2 or TRBV6-3 and TRBJ2-7; the match to TRBD2 covers 8 bases. The CDR3 is 15 amino acids. Germline values: CDR1 MNHEY, CDR2 SVGEGT. The junction had 10 bases not matched to a gene; V was cut back by 7 bases and J by 2 bases. The CDR3 spells CASTDPPAGAYEQYF. The CDR3 nucleotides are TGTGCCAGCACGGACCCTCCAGCGGGAGCCTACGAGCAGTACTTC.

This clonotype was recorded many times. The gene calls are TRBV27 and TRBJ1-5; D is unresolved. CDR1 MNHEY and CDR2 SMNVEV come from the germline V gene (reference sequence). This CDR3 has 15 residues. V dropped 1 base and J dropped 4 bases, with 11 bases sitting between them. CDR3 nucleotides: TGTGCCAGCAGTTTATTACCGGACGGAAATCAGCCCCAGCATTTT. This encodes CASSLLPDGNQPQHF.

This clonotype occurred many times. The V and J genes are TRBV7-6 and TRBJ2-3, with 10 nucleotides matching TRBD2. Germline lookup yields CDR1 SGHVS and CDR2 FNYEAQ. V lost 5 bases and J lost 4; bases outside the gene matches: 15. CDR3 length equals 18 residues. The CDR3 sequence: CASSHRAGGQLNADTQYF. As DNA, the CDR3 is TGTGCCAGCAGCCATCGAGCGGGAGGGCAACTTAACGCAGATACGCAGTATTTT.

This clonotype was seen ten or more times. The rearrangement joins TRBV6-2 or TRBV6-3 to TRBJ2-1; D unclear. The germline V and J ends were trimmed by 2 bases and 0 bases, with 11 bases remaining between them. The CDR3 is 16 residues long. The V gene's germline CDR1 is MNHEY and CDR2 SVGEGT. CDR3 loop: CASSYPLPSSYNEQFF. Here the CDR3 DNA reads TGTGCCAGCAGTTACCCGCTACCTAGCTCCTACAATGAGCAGTTCTTC.

This clonotype was counted many times. The chain couples TRBV6-1 to TRBJ2-2; 13 positions agree with TRBD2. Germline values: CDR1 MNHNS, CDR2 SASEGT. CDR3 size: 15 residues. V dropped 4 bases and J dropped 8; count of bases not matched to a gene: 4. The CDR3 DNA reads TGTGCCAGCAGTGGGACTAGCGGGAGTGAGGGGGAGCTGTTTTTT. Protein: CASSGTSGSEGELFF.

This clonotype came up a few times. This chain connects TRBV9 to TRBJ1-1; D is perhaps TRBD1 (5 bases). Germline V gene lookup returns CDR1 SGDLS and CDR2 YYNGEE. Trimming stripped 2 bases from V and 0 bases from J, with 11 bases between. The CDR3 loop spans 15 amino acids. The CDR3 protein is CASSVGQFMNTEAFF. The CDR3 coding sequence is TGTGCCAGCAGCGTGGGGCAGTTTATGAACACTGAAGCTTTCTTT.

This clonotype was counted at least ten times. The gene calls are TRBV11-2 and TRBJ2-5, with TRBD2 identical over 16 bases. V shed 5 bases, J shed 4 bases, and the junction held 7 bases outside the gene matches. The germline V gene encodes CDR1 SGHAT and CDR2 FQNNGV. The CDR3 is made up of 17 amino acids. CDR3 sequence reads: CASSPTGLAGGRETQYF. CDR3 bases: TGTGCCAGCAGCCCCACGGGACTAGCGGGAGGGCGAGAGACCCAGTACTTC. Filled out from reference TRBV11-2 and TRBJ2-5, the complete variable domain reads EAGVAQSPRYKIIEKRQSVAFWCNPISGHATLYWYQQILGQGPKLLIQFQNNGVVDDSQLPKDRFSAERLKGVDSTLKIQPAKLEDSAVYLCASSPTGLAGGRETQYFGPGTRLLVL.

This clonotype was picked up a small number of times. The rearrangement uses TRBV29-1 and TRBJ1-3; D remains unclear. The CDR3 consists of 14 residues. The germline V and J ends were trimmed by 4 bases and 0 bases, with 10 bases remaining between them. In germline, CDR1 is SQVTM, CDR2 ANQGSEA. The CDR3 DNA is TGCAGCGTTGTAGGGTTAAACTCTGGAAACACCATATATTTT. Amino acid sequence: CSVVGLNSGNTIYF.

This clonotype showed up many times. The chain joins TRBV7-2 to TRBJ2-5; TRBD1 aligns across 11 bases. Germline-derived CDR1 and CDR2 are SGHTA and FQGNSA. The CDR3 has 15 residues. V shed 6 bases, J shed 5 bases, and the junction held 8 bases outside the gene matches. The CDR3 region has the DNA TGTGCCAGCAGTTTTTGGACAGGGGGCGGGGAGACCCAGTACTTC. Its translation is CASSFWTGGGETQYF.

This clonotype was counted between two and nine times. This rearrangement joins TRBV12-3 or TRBV12-4 to TRBJ2-2; TRBD1 matches 7 bases. V lost 7 bases to trimming and J lost 7 bases; unmatched junction nucleotides: 6. This CDR3 is built from 13 residues. In DNA form, the CDR3 reads TGTGCCAGCACCCTGACAGGGAGCGGGGAGCTGTTTTTT. Its translation is CASTLTGSGELFF.

This clonotype was seen many times. The chain recombines TRBV7-9 with TRBJ2-1; 8 bases line up with TRBD2. V lost 0 bases and J lost 4; bases outside the gene matches: 5. This CDR3 has 16 residues. The germline CDR1 and CDR2 sequences are SEHNR and FQNEAQ (reference sequence). CDR3 sequence (DNA): TGTGCCAGCAGCTTAGCGGCGGGACTAGTGTACAATGAGCAGTTCTTC. Its protein product is CASSLAAGLVYNEQFF.

On this clonotype: A read error may be the cause here, since a much bigger clone is one base away. The chain employs TRBV4-2 and TRBJ2-3; D call uncertain. The CDR3 runs to 14 residues. Germline CDR1 LGHNA, CDR2 YNFKEQ. CDR3 loop: CASGQAGRTDTQYF. The CDR3 DNA follows: TGTGCCAGCGGCCAAGCAGGCAGGACAGATACGCAGTATTTT.